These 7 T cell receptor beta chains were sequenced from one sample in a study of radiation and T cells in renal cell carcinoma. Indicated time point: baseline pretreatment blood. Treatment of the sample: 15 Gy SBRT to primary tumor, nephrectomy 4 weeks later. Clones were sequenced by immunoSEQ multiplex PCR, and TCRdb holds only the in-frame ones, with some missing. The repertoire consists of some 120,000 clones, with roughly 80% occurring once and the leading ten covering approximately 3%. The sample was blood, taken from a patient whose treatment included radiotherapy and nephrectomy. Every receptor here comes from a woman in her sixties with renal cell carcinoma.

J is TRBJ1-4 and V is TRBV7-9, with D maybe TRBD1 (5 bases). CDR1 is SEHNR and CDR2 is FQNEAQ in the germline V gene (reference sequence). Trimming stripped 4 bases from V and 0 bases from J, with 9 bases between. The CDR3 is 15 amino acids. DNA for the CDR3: TGTGCCAGCAGCTCAGACAGTTCAACTAATGAAAAACTGTTTTTT. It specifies CASSSDSSTNEKLFF.

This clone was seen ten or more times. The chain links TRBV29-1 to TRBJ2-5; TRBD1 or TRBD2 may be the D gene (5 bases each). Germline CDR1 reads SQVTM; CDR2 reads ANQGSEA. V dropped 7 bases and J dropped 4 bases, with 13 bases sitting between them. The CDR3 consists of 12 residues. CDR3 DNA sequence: TGCAGCGGAGGGGCTCTCGGAGAGACCCAGTACTTC. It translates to CSGGALGETQYF. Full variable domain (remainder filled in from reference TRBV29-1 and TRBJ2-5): SAVISQKPSRDICQRGTSLTIQCQVDSQVTMMFWYRQQPGQSLTLIATANQGSEATYESGFVIDKFPISRPNLTFSTLTVSNMSPEDSSIYLCSGGALGETQYFGPGTRLLVL.

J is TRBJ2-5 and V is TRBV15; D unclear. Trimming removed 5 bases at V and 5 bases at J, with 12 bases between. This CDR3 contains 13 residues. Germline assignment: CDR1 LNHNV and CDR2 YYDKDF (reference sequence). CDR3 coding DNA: TGTGCCACCAGCGTATCGGTACGGGAGACCCAGTACTTC. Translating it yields CATSVSVRETQYF.

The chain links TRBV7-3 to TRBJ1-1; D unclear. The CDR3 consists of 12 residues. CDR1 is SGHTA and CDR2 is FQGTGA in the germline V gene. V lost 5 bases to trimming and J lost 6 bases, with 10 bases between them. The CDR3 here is CASSHPGAEAFF. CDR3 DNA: TGTGCCAGCAGCCATCCCGGTGCTGAAGCTTTCTTT.

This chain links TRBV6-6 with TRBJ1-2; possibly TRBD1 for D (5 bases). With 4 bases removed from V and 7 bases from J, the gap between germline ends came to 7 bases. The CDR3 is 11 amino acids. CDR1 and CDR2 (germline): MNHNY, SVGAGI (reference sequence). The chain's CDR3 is CASSSGSGYTF. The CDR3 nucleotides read TGTGCCAGCAGTTCAGGGTCTGGCTACACCTTC.

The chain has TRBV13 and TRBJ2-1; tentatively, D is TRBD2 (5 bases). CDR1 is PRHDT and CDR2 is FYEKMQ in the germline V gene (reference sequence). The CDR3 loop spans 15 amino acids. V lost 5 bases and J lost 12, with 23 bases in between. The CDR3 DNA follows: TGTGCCAGCAGCCCCCAGCCAGCGGAAGAGAAGGGGCAGTTCTTC. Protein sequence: CASSPQPAEEKGQFF.

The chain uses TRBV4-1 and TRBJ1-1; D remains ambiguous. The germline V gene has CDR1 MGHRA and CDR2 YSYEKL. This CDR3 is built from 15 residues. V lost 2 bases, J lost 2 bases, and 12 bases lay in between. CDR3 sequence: CASSQTWVANTEAFF. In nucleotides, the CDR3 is TGCGCCAGCAGCCAAACTTGGGTAGCTAACACTGAAGCTTTCTTT.